This entry lists 21 T cell receptor beta chains sequenced from one sample in a study of blood T cell repertoires in COVID-19. Data came from immunoSEQ multiplex PCR; TCRdb stores just in-frame clones and leaves some out. The sample has some 170,000 clones; 81% are singletons. The specimen was peripheral blood. All receptors come from a human donor in a cohort sampled during active COVID-19.

V gene TRBV10-1 combines with J gene TRBJ2-2, with 8 bases matching TRBD2. CDR1 is WNHNN, CDR2 SYGVQD, per germline (reference sequence). The CDR3 runs to 13 residues. V dropped 8 bases and J dropped 5; count of bases not matched to a gene: 4. The CDR3 region has the DNA TGCGCCAGCGGTAGCGGGGTTACCGGGGAGCTGTTTTTT. Its protein is CASGSGVTGELFF.

This chain joins TRBV5-1 and TRBJ2-7; weak D call: TRBD1 (5 bases). The CDR3 has 15 residues. Germline V gene sequence: CDR1 SGHRS, CDR2 YFSETQ. Trimming left V 1 base short and J 2 bases short, with 13 bases between. The CDR3 DNA follows: TGCGCCAGCAGCTTGCAGATTAGGGGCACCTACGAGCAGTACTTC. Translated: CASSLQIRGTYEQYF.

As regards this clone: One junction end does not reproduce the germline sequence, and a read error may be involved. The sample carries other DNA sequences with the same CDR3. The DNA for the CDR3 is TGCGCCAGCAGCTTAGAGGCTAGCGGGAGAGTCACCGGGGAGCTGTTTTTT. As protein: CASSLEASGRVTGELFF. V is TRBV7-2 and J is TRBJ2-2; 10 bases match TRBD2. The V gene's germline CDR1 is SGHTA and CDR2 FQGNSA. This CDR3 contains 17 residues.

This chain links TRBV7-2 with TRBJ2-3; D may be TRBD1 (6 bases). The CDR3 consists of 16 residues. CDR1 SGHTA and CDR2 FQGNSA come from the germline V gene. V was shortened by 5 bases and J by 6 bases, with 21 bases between the two germline ends. The CDR3 sequence is CASSVQGATLQDTQYF. The CDR3 DNA reads as TGTGCCAGCAGCGTACAGGGTGCTACTCTTCAGGATACGCAGTATTTT.

The chain is built from TRBV3-1 (or the pseudogene TRBV3-2) and TRBJ1-2; TRBD1 is a possible D gene (6 bases). V was cut by 1 base and J by 7 bases, with 13 bases left in between. Per germline, CDR1 LGHDT and CDR2 YNNKEL (reference sequence). CDR3 length: 14 residues. The CDR3 bases are TGTGCCAGCAGCCAAGCAGGGGCGTCAAGTGGCTACACCTTC. The encoded protein is CASSQAGASSGYTF.

The chain links TRBV30 to TRBJ1-3, with a weak D call TRBD1 (5 bases). Germline values: CDR1 GTSNPN, CDR2 SVGIG (reference sequence). This CDR3 region has 14 residues. V lost 3 bases to trimming and J lost 7 bases, with 16 bases between them. CDR3 sequence: CAWSPLGGGNTIYF. CDR3 nucleotides: TGTGCCTGGAGCCCGCTCGGGGGGGGGAACACCATATATTTT.

The CDR3 spells CASRTVSSGANVLTF. In nucleotides, the CDR3 is TGTGCCAGCAGGACAGTTAGCTCTGGGGCCAACGTCCTGACTTTC. The chain has TRBV27 and TRBJ2-6; maybe TRBD1 (5 bases). In germline, CDR1 is MNHEY, CDR2 SMNVEV (reference sequence). The CDR3 has 15 amino acids. V lost 6 bases to trimming and J lost 0 bases, with 9 bases between them.

The genes are TRBV6-5 and TRBJ2-7; 7 bases are shared with TRBD1. This CDR3 region has 13 residues. Germline assignment: CDR1 MNHEY and CDR2 SVGAGI. Trimming cost V 4 bases and J 2 bases; bases outside gene matches: 2. As DNA, the CDR3 is TGTGCCAGCAGTTTGGACAGGACCTACGAGCAGTACTTC. It yields the protein CASSLDRTYEQYF.

This chain uses TRBV4-3 with TRBJ1-2, with a weak D call TRBD1 (5 bases). Germline V gives CDR1 LGHNA, CDR2 YSLEER. The V gene lost 2 bases and the J gene lost 4 bases, with 17 bases spanning the gap. This CDR3 is 16 amino acids long. The CDR3 region has the DNA TGCGCCAGCAGCCAAATGGGGGAGGGGAGGGGCTATGGCTACACCTTC. Its translation is CASSQMGEGRGYGYTF.

The chain employs TRBV30 and TRBJ1-1; D unclear. The V gene's germline CDR1 is GTSNPN and CDR2 SVGIG (reference sequence). The CDR3 extends over 13 amino acids. V gave up 5 bases and J gave up 4 bases, with 14 bases separating them. The CDR3 coding sequence is TGTGCCTGGGCACCTTCTCCGCGCACTGAAGCTTTCTTT. This encodes CAWAPSPRTEAFF.

The rearrangement uses TRBV27 and TRBJ2-1, with 14 bases lining up with TRBD2. Trimming removed 4 bases from V and 15 bases from J; junction bases left unmatched: 14. The CDR3 totals 16 residues. The germline CDR1 and CDR2 sequences are MNHEY and SMNVEV (reference sequence). CDR3 sequence (DNA): TGTGCCAGCAGTTCCCCGGGACTAGCGGGAGAGAGGGAGGGGTTCTTC. Amino acids: CASSSPGLAGEREGFF.

V usage is TRBV10-1 and J usage is TRBJ2-7; TRBD2 aligns across 8 bases. J gave up 6 bases and V 0 bases, and 10 bases lay outside the gene matches. From germline, CDR1 is WNHNN and CDR2 SYGVQD (reference sequence). This CDR3 comprises 16 residues. This CDR3 is CASSESRASGSGEQYF. The CDR3 region has the DNA TGCGCCAGCAGTGAGTCGAGGGCTAGCGGGTCAGGCGAGCAGTACTTC.

V gene TRBV5-6 combines with J gene TRBJ2-5; TRBD2 aligns across 8 bases. The V and J ends lost 4 bases and 0 bases, in that order; junction bases with no gene match: 2. CDR1 and CDR2 (germline): SGHDT, YYEEEE. CDR3 length: 14 residues. The DNA for the CDR3 is TGTGCCAGCAGCGTAGCGGGGTACCAAGAGACCCAGTACTTC. This translates into CASSVAGYQETQYF.

The J gene is TRBJ1-5, the V gene TRBV15; 7 bases are shared with TRBD1. CDR1 is LNHNV and CDR2 is YYDKDF in the germline V gene (reference sequence). CDR3 size: 14 residues. J was trimmed by 0 bases and V by 7 bases; bases with no gene match: 3. This chain's CDR3 is CATMGQFSNQPQHF. DNA of the CDR3: TGTGCCACCATGGGACAGTTTAGCAATCAGCCCCAGCATTTT.

The chain uses TRBV2 and TRBJ1-4, with TRBD1 identical over 8 bases. The trim removed 11 bases at V and 4 bases at J, leaving 3 bases unmatched. The length of the CDR3 is 12 residues. CDR1 is SNHLY and CDR2 is FYNNEI in the germline V gene. The CDR3: CAGGQVNEKLFF. CDR3 sequence (DNA): TGTGCCGGGGGACAGGTTAATGAAAAACTGTTTTTT.

This CDR3 reads CATWANTEAFF. The CDR3 DNA reads TGTGCCACCTGGGCTAACACTGAAGCTTTCTTT. The genes are TRBV7-2 and TRBJ1-1; D call uncertain. The CDR3 is 11 amino acids. V gave up 10 bases and J gave up 2 bases, with 8 bases separating them. The V gene's germline CDR1 is SGHTA and CDR2 FQGNSA.

The table lists this clone with a few counts. The V call is TRBV29-1, the J call TRBJ2-7; 9 positions match TRBD1. Germline V lookup: CDR1 SQVTM, CDR2 ANQGSEA. The trim removed 7 bases at V and 2 bases at J, leaving 6 bases unmatched. The length of the CDR3 is 13 residues. In DNA, the CDR3 is TGCAGCGCCGCCGGGACAGGGACCTACGAGCAGTACTTC. Amino acid sequence: CSAAGTGTYEQYF.

The V call is TRBV19, the J call TRBJ2-1; 12 bases are a match to TRBD2. The V gene's germline CDR1 is LNHDA and CDR2 SQIVND (reference sequence). The CDR3 is 13 residues long. Trimming cost V 4 bases and J 11 bases; bases outside gene matches: 3. The CDR3 reads CASSRTSGNQQFF. Here the CDR3 DNA reads TGTGCCAGTAGTAGGACTAGCGGGAACCAGCAGTTCTTC.

The CDR3 coding sequence is TGCAGCGGACAGGGGGTGTCTGAAGCTTTCTTT. Translated, it gives CSGQGVSEAFF. This rearrangement joins TRBV20-1 to TRBJ1-1; 10 bases map to TRBD1. This CDR3 is built from 11 residues. Germline V gene data show CDR1 as DFQATT and CDR2 as SNEGSKA (reference sequence).

V gene TRBV3-1 (or the pseudogene TRBV3-2) combines with J gene TRBJ1-2, with D unclear. From germline, CDR1 is LGHDT and CDR2 YNNKEL (reference sequence). There are 15 residues in the CDR3. The V and J ends lost 1 base and 7 bases respectively, with 16 bases between them. In DNA, the CDR3 is TGTGCCAGCAGCCAAGCCTTTTACAGCATTGCTGGCTACACCTTC. It specifies CASSQAFYSIAGYTF.

This clone was detected many times. The J gene is TRBJ1-1, the V gene TRBV19, with D perhaps matching TRBD1 (5 bases). V was shortened by 3 bases and J by 1 base, with 6 bases between the two germline ends. CDR3 size: 13 residues. The V gene's germline CDR1 is LNHDA and CDR2 SQIVND (reference sequence). The CDR3 region has the DNA TGTGCCAGTAGTATGACAGCGAACACTGAAGCTTTCTTT. This translates into CASSMTANTEAFF.